A selection of T cell receptor beta chains follows, all from one sample in a study of T-cell memory formation after mild COVID-19. Using its own MiXCR run on the 5' RACE reads, TCRdb lists one record per CDR3 protein. The sample lists under 550,000 distinct CDR3 sequences; 15% to 20% were seen once. Sequencing input: PBMCs or a T cell subset sorted from them (not recorded which). The receptors originated from an adult woman who had mild COVID-19 (a few samples of this study predate the infection). Cell type and time point are not known. CDR3s include the opening cysteine and the closing phenylalanine or tryptophan. The D gene is left open where the match is weak. Clone size is stated in some rows and not others, as once, few, many or a class when expanded.

clone_size: many; cdr3_length: 15; d_call: NA; v_call: TRBV12-3/TRBV12-4; j_call: TRBJ1-5; cdr3_aa: CASSVEGISNQPQHF; cdr3_nt: TGTGCCAGCAGCGTCGAGGGAATAAGCAATCAGCCCCAGCATTTT
clone_size: few; cdr3_length: 13; d_call: NA; v_call: TRBV7-8; j_call: TRBJ2-5; cdr3_aa: CASRDKYQETQYF; cdr3_nt: TGTGCCAGCAGGGACAAGTACCAAGAGACCCAGTACTTC
clone_size: NA; cdr3_length: 14; d_call: NA; v_call: TRBV5-1; j_call: TRBJ2-3; cdr3_aa: CASSLDSRTDTQYF; cdr3_nt: TGCGCCAGCAGCTTGGACAGCCGCACAGATACGCAGTATTTT
clone_size: NA; cdr3_length: 14; d_call: TRBD1; v_call: TRBV10-2; j_call: TRBJ1-1; cdr3_aa: CATQVATGVAEAFF; cdr3_nt: TGCGCCACCCAGGTAGCGACAGGGGTGGCTGAAGCTTTCTTT
clone_size: NA; cdr3_length: 16; d_call: NA; v_call: TRBV7-9; j_call: TRBJ2-6; cdr3_aa: CASSEQVTRGANVLTF; cdr3_nt: TGTGCCAGCAGCGAACAGGTGACCCGGGGGGCCAACGTCCTGACTTTC
clone_size: NA; cdr3_length: 14; d_call: TRBD1; v_call: TRBV7-2; j_call: TRBJ2-3; cdr3_aa: CASSWDRGRNTQYF; cdr3_nt: TGTGCCAGCAGCTGGGACAGGGGGCGAAATACGCAGTATTTT
clone_size: few; cdr3_length: 13; d_call: NA; v_call: TRBV12-3/TRBV12-4; j_call: TRBJ1-2; cdr3_aa: CASSTGSNYGYTF; cdr3_nt: TGTGCCAGCAGCACAGGGTCCAACTATGGCTACACCTTC
clone_size: few; cdr3_length: 14; d_call: TRBD1; v_call: TRBV29-1; j_call: TRBJ1-4; cdr3_aa: CSAYRQGFNEKLFF; cdr3_nt: TGCAGCGCCTACCGACAGGGGTTTAATGAAAAACTGTTTTTT
clone_size: NA; cdr3_length: 16; d_call: TRBD1; v_call: TRBV11-2; j_call: TRBJ2-7; cdr3_aa: CASRSITRDRGGEQYF; cdr3_nt: TGTGCCAGCAGATCCATCACCCGGGACAGGGGGGGCGAGCAGTACTTC
clone_size: NA; cdr3_length: 16; d_call: TRBD1; v_call: TRBV6-1; j_call: TRBJ2-3; cdr3_aa: CASSAYRGPSTDTQYF; cdr3_nt: TGTGCCAGCAGTGCCTACAGGGGACCTAGCACAGATACGCAGTATTTT
clone_size: few; cdr3_length: 15; d_call: TRBD2; v_call: TRBV11-2; j_call: TRBJ2-7; cdr3_aa: CASRRTSGRVDEQYF; cdr3_nt: TGTGCCAGCAGAAGGACTAGCGGGAGGGTCGACGAGCAGTACTTC
clone_size: once; cdr3_length: 11; d_call: NA; v_call: TRBV6-1; j_call: TRBJ2-7; cdr3_aa: CASSIGRQQYF; cdr3_nt: TGTGCCAGCAGTATCGGCAGGCAGCAGTACTTC
clone_size: NA; cdr3_length: 16; d_call: TRBD2; v_call: TRBV3-1; j_call: TRBJ2-1; cdr3_aa: CASSPTSGGYYNEQFF; cdr3_nt: TGTGCCAGCAGCCCTACTAGCGGGGGATACTACAATGAGCAGTTCTTC
clone_size: NA; cdr3_length: 14; d_call: NA; v_call: TRBV7-8; j_call: TRBJ1-1; cdr3_aa: CVSGPQGMNTEAFF; cdr3_nt: TGTGTCTCGGGGCCCCAAGGGATGAACACTGAAGCTTTCTTT
clone_size: NA; cdr3_length: 15; d_call: TRBD2; v_call: TRBV28; j_call: TRBJ2-1; cdr3_aa: CASSPRGSGRSEQFF; cdr3_nt: TGTGCCAGCAGTCCCCGGGGGAGCGGGAGATCCGAGCAGTTCTTC
clone_size: few; cdr3_length: 13; d_call: NA; v_call: TRBV15; j_call: TRBJ2-2; cdr3_aa: CATSRGDTGELFF; cdr3_nt: TGTGCCACCAGCAGAGGGGACACCGGGGAGCTGTTTTTT
clone_size: few; cdr3_length: 15; d_call: TRBD1; v_call: TRBV5-1; j_call: TRBJ1-1; cdr3_aa: CASSSQGAENTEAFF; cdr3_nt: TGCGCCAGCAGCTCCCAGGGGGCGGAGAACACTGAAGCTTTCTTT
clone_size: many; cdr3_length: 16; d_call: NA; v_call: TRBV11-2; j_call: TRBJ2-4; cdr3_aa: CASSLGALSSKNIQYF; cdr3_nt: TGTGCCAGCAGCTTAGGGGCGCTGAGTTCAAAAAACATTCAGTACTTC
clone_size: many; cdr3_length: 15; d_call: NA; v_call: TRBV5-4; j_call: TRBJ2-5; cdr3_aa: CASSLLGSSKETQYF; cdr3_nt: TGTGCCAGCAGCTTGCTCGGGAGTTCCAAAGAAACCCAGTACTTC
clone_size: NA; cdr3_length: 11; d_call: NA; v_call: TRBV29-1; j_call: TRBJ2-5; cdr3_aa: CSVDDQETQYF; cdr3_nt: TGCAGCGTTGATGACCAAGAGACCCAGTACTTC
clone_size: NA; cdr3_length: 17; d_call: TRBD2; v_call: TRBV7-9; j_call: TRBJ2-1; cdr3_aa: CASSPVGGRATTSQQFF; cdr3_nt: TGTGCCAGCAGCCCAGTGGGCGGGAGGGCCACTACATCCCAGCAGTTCTTC
clone_size: few; cdr3_length: 20; d_call: NA; v_call: TRBV4-3; j_call: TRBJ2-2; cdr3_aa: CASSQTTGGLAGASTGELFF; cdr3_nt: TGCGCCAGCAGCCAGACGACAGGGGGCCTAGCGGGAGCCTCAACCGGGGAGCTGTTTTTT